Presented here are 15 T cell receptor beta chains from one specimen sequenced in a study of PD-1 blockade in classical Hodgkin lymphoma. Time point: newly diagnosed, previously untreated cHL patient sample. Data came from immunoSEQ multiplex PCR; TCRdb stores just in-frame clones and leaves some out. The table lists about 17,000 clones, 90% of them singletons. Sequencing was performed on peripheral blood mononuclear cells (PBMCs). Receptors originate from a human donor with classical Hodgkin lymphoma.

This chain links TRBV6-5 with TRBJ2-7; possibly TRBD1 for D (5 bases). The CDR3 covers 16 residues. Trimming shortened V by 2 bases and J by 2 bases, and 16 bases separated the two germline ends. The germline CDR1 and CDR2 sequences are MNHEY and SVGAGI. The CDR3 reads CASSYLGAGLTYEQYF. The CDR3 nucleotides are TGTGCCAGCAGTTACCTTGGGGCAGGCCTTACCTACGAGCAGTACTTC.

Written as DNA, the CDR3 is TGTGCCAGCAGTTCCTCTCGGGGAGGACCCCTCCACTTT. It specifies CASSSSRGGPLHF. The V call is TRBV28, the J call TRBJ1-6; no clear D gene. This CDR3 comprises 13 residues. Deletions cut 4 bases from V and 12 bases from J, with 13 bases between. Germline CDR1 and CDR2: MDHEN and SYDVKM.

The chain carries TRBV4-2 and TRBJ2-1; possible D gene TRBD2, 6 bases. Germline CDR1 is LGHNA and CDR2 is YNFKEQ. This CDR3 region has 13 residues. V lost 2 bases and J lost 9, with 11 bases in between. The CDR3 sequence: CASSQSRESEQFF. CDR3 DNA: TGTGCCAGCAGCCAATCTCGGGAGAGTGAGCAGTTCTTC.

The chain has TRBV12-5 and TRBJ2-4, with D possibly matching TRBD2 (6 bases). The CDR3 runs to 18 residues. Germline-derived CDR1 and CDR2 are LGHNT and FRNRAP. V was cut by 1 base and J by 4 bases, with 20 bases left in between. The CDR3 protein is CASGLDLRAGLGKNIQYF. CDR3 DNA: TGTGCTAGTGGTTTGGATCTGCGTGCGGGATTGGGAAAAAACATTCAGTACTTC.

The CDR3 nucleotides are TGTGCCAGCAGTGACTCCACCGCTGGGGCCAACGTCCTGACTTTC. Amino acid sequence: CASSDSTAGANVLTF. The V gene is TRBV6-4, the J gene TRBJ2-6; D gene unclear. The CDR3 is 15 amino acids. Germline V lookup: CDR1 MRHNA, CDR2 SNTAGT. V was clipped by 0 bases and J by 2 bases, with 5 bases between them.

By its share, this clone is large. This chain uses TRBV7-9 with TRBJ1-4; D possibly corresponds to TRBD1 (5 bases). Germline CDR1 and CDR2: SEHNR and FQNEAQ (reference sequence). V was pared by 4 bases and J by 3 bases, with 9 bases between. The CDR3 has 14 residues. The CDR3 loop reads CASSSGGANEKLFF. CDR3 nucleotide sequence: TGTGCCAGCAGCTCTGGGGGGGCTAATGAAAAACTGTTTTTT. Variable domain in full (rest from reference TRBV7-9 and TRBJ1-4): DTGVSQNPRHKITKRGQNVTFRCDPISEHNRLYWYRQTLGQGPEFLTYFQNEAQLEKSRLLSDRFSAERPKGSFSTLEIQRTEQGDSAMYLCASSSGGANEKLFFGSGTQLSVL.

This chain uses TRBV19 with TRBJ2-3; a possible D gene is TRBD1 (6 bases). CDR3 length: 14 amino acids. V was pared by 5 bases and J by 2 bases, with 11 bases between. Germline assignment: CDR1 LNHDA and CDR2 SQIVND (reference sequence). The CDR3 here is CASSVGQNTDTQYF. CDR3 nucleotides: TGTGCCAGTAGTGTCGGACAGAACACAGATACGCAGTATTTT.

V gene TRBV19 combines with J gene TRBJ2-7; 10 bases are a match to TRBD2. Germline lookup yields CDR1 LNHDA and CDR2 SQIVND (reference sequence). This CDR3 contains 15 residues. V gave up 6 bases and J gave up 6 bases; unmatched junction bases: 11. CDR3 amino acids: CASRASGSFTGEQYF. For the CDR3, the DNA is TGTGCCAGTAGGGCTAGCGGGAGCTTTACGGGCGAGCAGTACTTC.

This clone showed up just a few times. The chain recombines TRBV25-1 with TRBJ1-2, with 8 bases that match TRBD1. The ends lost 4 bases at V and 3 bases at J; junction bases unmatched: 10. The CDR3 runs to 16 residues. Germline V gene lookup returns CDR1 MGHDK and CDR2 SYGVNS. CDR3 nucleotides: TGTGCCAGCAGTGTAGGTCCGGACAGGGCAGACTATGGCTACACCTTC. Translation gives CASSVGPDRADYGYTF.

This clone was recorded once. The chain joins TRBV11-2 to TRBJ2-2, with unresolved D. From germline, CDR1 is SGHAT and CDR2 FQNNGV. The germline V and J ends were trimmed by 6 bases and 5 bases, with 13 bases remaining between them. CDR3 size: 14 residues. The CDR3 nucleotides are TGTGCCAGCAGTTCCCAACGAGCTACCGGGGAGCTGTTTTTT. It encodes CASSSQRATGELFF.

This sequence joins TRBV10-3 and TRBJ2-7; no definite D call. The germline CDR1 and CDR2 sequences are ENHRY and SYGVKD. This CDR3 has 13 amino acids. The germline V and J ends were trimmed by 3 bases and 3 bases, with 9 bases remaining between them. The CDR3 sequence is CAISEISNYEQYF. CDR3 coding DNA: TGTGCCATCAGTGAAATAAGCAACTACGAGCAGTACTTC.

J is TRBJ1-2 and V is TRBV5-1, with D unresolved. Trimming cost V 0 bases and J 3 bases, with 6 bases left between them. Per germline, CDR1 SGHRS and CDR2 YFSETQ. The CDR3 totals 13 residues. CDR3 nucleotides: TGCGCCAGCAGCTTGGAGTCGGACTATGGCTACACCTTC. It translates to CASSLESDYGYTF.

This chain uses TRBV7-7 with TRBJ2-5; 7 nucleotides match TRBD1. The CDR3 is 13 residues long. Germline values: CDR1 SSHAT, CDR2 FNYEAQ (reference sequence). V shed 8 bases and J 1 base; nucleotides not matched to a gene: 4. The CDR3 here is CASGGQPQETQYF. The CDR3 coding sequence is TGTGCCAGCGGGGGACAGCCCCAAGAGACCCAGTACTTC.

The chain combines TRBV7-8 with TRBJ2-3; 7 nucleotides align to TRBD2. The CDR3 contains 17 residues. Germline V gene data show CDR1 as SGHVS and CDR2 as FQNEAQ. Trimming cost V 0 bases and J 8 bases; bases outside gene matches: 14. The CDR3 nucleotides read TGTGCCAGCAGCTTAGCCACTAGCGTACGTAGCCGTGGTACGCAGTATTTT. Its translation: CASSLATSVRSRGTQYF.

V and J are TRBV4-1 and TRBJ2-3; 8 bases map to TRBD1. The CDR3 is made up of 15 amino acids. The junction had 5 bases not matched to a gene; V was cut back by 3 bases and J by 3 bases. Germline loops: CDR1 MGHRA, CDR2 YSYEKL. The DNA of the CDR3 is TGCGCCAGCAGCCAGGGACAGGCGTTGACAGATACGCAGTATTTT. This gives the protein CASSQGQALTDTQYF.